These T cell receptor beta chains were read from a single sample in a study of blood T cell repertoires in COVID-19. This table comes from immunoSEQ multiplex PCR, and its TCRdb copy is limited to in-frame clones, with some not included. The repertoire has roughly 670,000 clones, 75% to 90% of them found once; the top ten carry roughly 0.25%. The specimen was peripheral blood. Every receptor here comes from a woman younger than 30 with acute or convalescent COVID-19. The CDR3 runs from the conserved cysteine through the conserved F or W. A D gene is named only where the DNA matches it firmly. Some rows have no size entry. The others give once, few or many, or a class for an expanded clone.

clone_size d_call j_call v_call cdr3_nt cdr3_aa
few . TRBJ1-1 TRBV6-5 TGTGCCACCAGGGACACTGAGAACACTGAAGCTTTCTTT CATRDTENTEAFF
. . TRBJ2-2 TRBV2 TGTGCCAGCAGTGTAGGGGTTGGCGGGGAGCTGTTTTTT CASSVGVGGELFF
. . TRBJ2-7 TRBV13 TGTGCCAGCAGTCCGGGACTGTCCTACGAGCAGTACTTC CASSPGLSYEQYF
. TRBD2 TRBJ2-2 TRBV3-1/TRBV3-2 TGTGCCAGCAGCCAAGTCTCGGGACTAGCGGGGGGATCGAACACCGGGGAGCTGTTTTTT CASSQVSGLAGGSNTGELFF
. . TRBJ1-2 TRBV28 TGTGCCAGCGTAAGGGTCCGGGGGTCGGGCTATGGCTACACCTTC CASVRVRGSGYGYTF
. TRBD1 TRBJ2-7 TRBV19 TGTGCCAGTAGTATAGGGATGGGACAGGCCTACGAGCAGTACTTC CASSIGMGQAYEQYF
. . TRBJ2-3 TRBV12-5 TGTGCTAGTGGTTTGCCGGCGGGGAGCGTCGCTACGCAGTATTTT CASGLPAGSVATQYF
. . TRBJ2-7 TRBV24-1 TGTGCCACCAGCACAGGGAGCTCCTACGAGCAGTACTTC CATSTGSSYEQYF
. TRBD2 TRBJ2-3 TRBV30 TGTGCCTGGATAGGCGGGGGGAAAGATACGCAGTATTTT CAWIGGGKDTQYF
. . TRBJ1-2 TRBV7-9 TGTGCCAGCAGCCTGGCGGCTAACTATGGCTACACCTTC CASSLAANYGYTF
. . TRBJ1-4 TRBV11-1 TGTGCCAGCAGCGCAACAGGGCTAGAAAAACTGTTTTTT CASSATGLEKLFF
. . TRBJ1-1 TRBV5-1 TGCGCCAGCAGCTTGTTTGCAGGGGCACCGAGAACTGAAGCTTTCTTT CASSLFAGAPRTEAFF
. TRBD1 TRBJ1-2 TRBV19 TGTGCCAGTAGTTCCCGGGGACAGGGAGCGGGCTACACCTTC CASSSRGQGAGYTF
. . TRBJ2-1 TRBV4-1 TGCGCCAGCAGCCAAGAGTTTGGGGGCGCATCCTACAATGAGCAGTTCTTC CASSQEFGGASYNEQFF
. . TRBJ1-5 TRBV7-2 TGTGCCAGCAACACGGGGGGGGCTCGACAGCCCCAGCATTTT CASNTGGARQPQHF
. . TRBJ1-4 TRBV19 TGTGCCAGTGCTGGAGACTCGGGGAAAAAACTGTTTTTT CASAGDSGKKLFF
. TRBD2 TRBJ2-7 TRBV5-6 TGTGCCAGCAGCACGGGAGGGCTGTTTCTGAACGAGCAGTACTTC CASSTGGLFLNEQYF
. . TRBJ2-4 TRBV19 TGTGCCAGTAGTATAGATGGGGAGATACTAGCCAAAAACATTCAGTACTTC CASSIDGEILAKNIQYF
. . TRBJ2-7 TRBV9 TGTGCCAGCAGCGTAGAGGCGGGTTACGAGCAGTACTTC CASSVEAGYEQYF
. . TRBJ1-6 TRBV3-1/TRBV3-2 TGTGCCACCGGGCGGGGACGAGAAAATTCACCCCTCCACTTT CATGRGRENSPLHF
. . TRBJ2-3 TRBV2 TGTGCCAGCAGTTATCCTAGCGGCACAGATACGCAGTATTTT CASSYPSGTDTQYF
. TRBD1 TRBJ1-5 TRBV30 TGTGCCTGGAGTGTTCCGGGACAGCTCCCCGGGCAACCCCAGCATTTT CAWSVPGQLPGQPQHF
. . TRBJ1-2 TRBV13 TGTGCCAGCAGCTTATACGGGTCCTATGGCTACACCTTC CASSLYGSYGYTF
few . TRBJ1-1 TRBV4-3 TGCGCCAGCAGCCCGACCGGGACCCAGGCAGGGGTTGAAGCTTTCTTT CASSPTGTQAGVEAFF
. TRBD2 TRBJ2-5 TRBV9 TGTGCCAGCTCCGTGCTAGCGGGGTACCAAGAGACCCAGTACTTC CASSVLAGYQETQYF
. . TRBJ1-1 TRBV7-2 TGTGCCAGCAGCTTAGCATGGTCGGCTGAAGCTTTCTTT CASSLAWSAEAFF
once . TRBJ1-1 TRBV12-3/TRBV12-4 TGTGCCAGCAGATCTAGGGGGAGCACTGAAGCTTTCTTT CASRSRGSTEAFF
. . TRBJ2-5 TRBV4-1 TGCGCCAGCAGCCAAGGGGTGGGCGAGACCCAGTACTTC CASSQGVGETQYF
once TRBD1 TRBJ2-7 TRBV10-3 TGTGCCATCAACCAGGGGGACACCTACGAGCAGTACTTC CAINQGDTYEQYF
. . TRBJ2-1 TRBV9 TGTGCCAGCAGCGTAGATAGGAGCTCCTACAATGAGCAGTTCTTC CASSVDRSSYNEQFF
. TRBD1 TRBJ1-5 TRBV6-1 TGTGCCAGCAGTGAGGAGCAGGGGGGAAATCAGCCCCAGCATTTT CASSEEQGGNQPQHF
. TRBD2 TRBJ2-1 TRBV12-3/TRBV12-4 TGTGCCAGCAGCCTGACTAGCTGGGATGAGCAGTTCTTC CASSLTSWDEQFF
once . TRBJ1-1 TRBV30 TGTGCCTGGGGGCCTCCCAGAGGGTGGGCAACTGAAGCTTTCTTT CAWGPPRGWATEAFF
. . TRBJ2-5 TRBV11-2 TGTGCCAGCAGCTTTTTTTCAGGGAATCAACAGACCCAGTACTTC CASSFFSGNQQTQYF
once TRBD2 TRBJ2-3 TRBV3-1/TRBV3-2 TGTGCCAGCAGCAAGGGACTAGCGGGGGGGACAGATACGCAGTATTTT CASSKGLAGGTDTQYF
. . TRBJ2-4 TRBV4-1 TGCGCCAGCAGCCCACTCTTGAGCACTGAGAACATTCAGTACTTC CASSPLLSTENIQYF
. . TRBJ1-2 TRBV19 TGTGCCAGTAGTATCAGCTCGGGTGGTAACTATGGCTACACCTTC CASSISSGGNYGYTF
. . TRBJ1-3 TRBV19 TGTGCCAGTAGTATCTCACTTAGCTCTGGAAACACCATATATTTT CASSISLSSGNTIYF
. . TRBJ1-3 TRBV10-1 TGCGCCAGCAGTCCCCGCAGCGGGACATGCGGCATATTCTCTGGAAACACCATATATTTT CASSPRSGTCGIFSGNTIYF
. TRBD1 TRBJ1-2 TRBV2 TGTGCCAGCAATCCAGGGGGACAGGGGTTAGGCTACACCTTC CASNPGGQGLGYTF
once . TRBJ2-2 TRBV4-1 TGCGCCAGCAGCCCCCAACCTGGGCTCACCGGGGAGCTGTTTTTT CASSPQPGLTGELFF
. . TRBJ2-3 TRBV5-1 TGCGCCAGCAGCTTGGTCGGAGGGGGCACAGATACGCAGTATTTT CASSLVGGGTDTQYF
. . TRBJ2-7 TRBV4-1 TGCGCCAGCAGCCAAGTTGCGGGGGCTTCCTACGAGCAGTACTTC CASSQVAGASYEQYF
few TRBD1 TRBJ1-4 TRBV6-1 TGTGCCAGCAGTGAAAAGGGGGCTTGGGAAAAACTGTTTTTT CASSEKGAWEKLFF
. . TRBJ1-4 TRBV13 TGTGCCAGCAGCTCACAGGGATATGCTAATGAAAAACTGTTTTTT CASSSQGYANEKLFF
. TRBD1 TRBJ1-1 TRBV9 TGTGCCAGCAGCGTAGTCCCGACAGGGGCGAACACTGAAGCTTTCTTT CASSVVPTGANTEAFF
few . TRBJ1-2 TRBV18 TGTGCCAGCTCACCAAGGTTTGACAGAGGAGGCTACACCTTC CASSPRFDRGGYTF
. . TRBJ2-3 TRBV4-3 TGCGCCAGCAGCCAGCACCAACCAGGGACAGATACGCAGTATTTT CASSQHQPGTDTQYF
. . TRBJ2-6 TRBV11-3 TGTGCCAGCTACAAGTCGGGGGATCCGGGCGAGGGGGCCAACGTCCTGACTTTC CASYKSGDPGEGANVLTF
once . TRBJ2-7 TRBV4-3 TGCGCCAGCAGCCCACTTCGGGGAACTAATGAATACGAGCAGTACTTC CASSPLRGTNEYEQYF
. . TRBJ2-1 TRBV9 TGTGCCAGCAGTGACTATTCCGGGGCGGGGAATGAGCAGTTCTTC CASSDYSGAGNEQFF